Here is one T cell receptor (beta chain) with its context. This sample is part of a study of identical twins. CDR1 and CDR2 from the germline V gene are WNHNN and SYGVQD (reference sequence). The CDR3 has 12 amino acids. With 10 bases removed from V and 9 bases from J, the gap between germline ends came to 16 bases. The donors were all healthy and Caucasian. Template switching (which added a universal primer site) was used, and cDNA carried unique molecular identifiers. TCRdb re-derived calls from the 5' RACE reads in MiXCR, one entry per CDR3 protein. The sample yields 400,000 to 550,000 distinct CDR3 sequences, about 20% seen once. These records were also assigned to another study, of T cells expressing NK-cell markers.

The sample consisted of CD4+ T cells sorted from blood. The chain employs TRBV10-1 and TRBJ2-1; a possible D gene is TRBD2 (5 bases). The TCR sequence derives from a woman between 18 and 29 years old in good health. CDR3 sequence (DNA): TGCGCCACCCAACCCCACCGGGGTGAGCAGTTCTTC. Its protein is CATQPHRGEQFF.